The rows below give T cell receptor beta chains drawn from one sample of a study of blood T cell repertoires in COVID-19. The data were produced by immunoSEQ multiplex PCR, yet TCRdb's version contains in-frame clones alone and is incomplete. Found here are some 320,000 clones, 85% of them singletons; the top ten hold around 2%. The material sequenced was PBMCs or T cells enriched from blood (not recorded which). The receptors come from a woman aged 30 to 39 who had been exposed to COVID-19. The CDR3 runs from the conserved cysteine through the conserved F or W. D genes are given only for firm matches. Clone sizes are given selectively: once, few, many, or a class where the clone is expanded.

abundance: .; v_gene: TRBV19; d_gene: TRBD1; j_gene: TRBJ1-5; CDR3nt: TGTGCCAGCACCGTACCGGGACAGGGATACAATCAGCCCCAGCATTTT; CDR3aa: CASTVPGQGYNQPQHF
abundance: .; v_gene: TRBV2; d_gene: TRBD2; j_gene: TRBJ2-7; CDR3nt: TGTGCCACCCGGGGAGCGGGAGGCTACGAGCAGTACTTC; CDR3aa: CATRGAGGYEQYF
abundance: .; v_gene: TRBV2; d_gene: .; j_gene: TRBJ2-7; CDR3nt: TGTGCCAGCGGACCGACAGGCAAAGGTCCCCTCTCCTACGAGCAGTACTTC; CDR3aa: CASGPTGKGPLSYEQYF
abundance: .; v_gene: TRBV30; d_gene: TRBD1; j_gene: TRBJ2-7; CDR3nt: TGTGCCTGGGAACCGGGACAGGGGGCTCGGGAGCAGTACTTC; CDR3aa: CAWEPGQGAREQYF
abundance: .; v_gene: TRBV5-1; d_gene: .; j_gene: TRBJ2-3; CDR3nt: TGCGCCAGCAGCTTGGTCTCGGGGAAAGAAGCAGATACGCAGTATTTT; CDR3aa: CASSLVSGKEADTQYF
abundance: .; v_gene: TRBV20-1; d_gene: .; j_gene: TRBJ1-1; CDR3nt: TGCAGTGCTAGAGAGGGGCCTGGGGCTTTCTTT; CDR3aa: CSAREGPGAFF
abundance: .; v_gene: TRBV25-1; d_gene: .; j_gene: TRBJ2-7; CDR3nt: TGTGCCAGCAGTGGGCAGGCCTCCTACGAGCAGTACTTC; CDR3aa: CASSGQASYEQYF
abundance: .; v_gene: TRBV5-1; d_gene: TRBD1; j_gene: TRBJ1-2; CDR3nt: TGCGCCAGCAGCTTGGCCGTGGGACAGGGGGCCCTGGGTGGAGGCTACACCTTC; CDR3aa: CASSLAVGQGALGGGYTF
abundance: .; v_gene: TRBV28; d_gene: TRBD1; j_gene: TRBJ1-5; CDR3nt: TGTGCCAGCAGTTTAGGGGACAGGGTGGGGCAGCCCCAGCATTTT; CDR3aa: CASSLGDRVGQPQHF
abundance: .; v_gene: TRBV7-3; d_gene: .; j_gene: TRBJ2-3; CDR3nt: TGTGCCAGCAGCTTAAATACGGGAAACACAGATACGCAGTATTTT; CDR3aa: CASSLNTGNTDTQYF
abundance: .; v_gene: TRBV15; d_gene: .; j_gene: TRBJ2-7; CDR3nt: TGTGCCACCAGCAGACAGATGGCCCGTCGGAGCGGATACGAGCAGTACTTC; CDR3aa: CATSRQMARRSGYEQYF
abundance: .; v_gene: TRBV24-1; d_gene: .; j_gene: TRBJ1-2; CDR3nt: TGTGCCACCAGAGGTATGGGCGACGGCTACACCTTC; CDR3aa: CATRGMGDGYTF
abundance: .; v_gene: TRBV7-6; d_gene: .; j_gene: TRBJ1-1; CDR3nt: TGTGCCAGCAGCTTATTAGAGGCTGCTGAAGCTTTCTTT; CDR3aa: CASSLLEAAEAFF
abundance: .; v_gene: TRBV10-1; d_gene: .; j_gene: TRBJ1-1; CDR3nt: TGCGCCAGCAGTGGGGGGGGCACTGAAGCTTTCTTT; CDR3aa: CASSGGGTEAFF
abundance: .; v_gene: TRBV5-1; d_gene: TRBD2; j_gene: TRBJ2-3; CDR3nt: TGCGCCAGCAGCTATGTTCTAGCGGGGACATATAGCACAGATACGCAGTATTTT; CDR3aa: CASSYVLAGTYSTDTQYF
abundance: few; v_gene: TRBV6-2/TRBV6-3; d_gene: TRBD1; j_gene: TRBJ1-5; CDR3nt: TGTGCCAGCAGTTCCGGACAGGGGGCGGGTCAGCCCCAGCATTTT; CDR3aa: CASSSGQGAGQPQHF
abundance: .; v_gene: TRBV2; d_gene: .; j_gene: TRBJ2-7; CDR3nt: TGTGCCAGCAGGCCCGTGGCCAGGGTTCACGAGCAGTACTTC; CDR3aa: CASRPVARVHEQYF
abundance: .; v_gene: TRBV2; d_gene: .; j_gene: TRBJ1-1; CDR3nt: TGTGCCAGCAGTGAAAATGGGCTCATGAACACTGAAGCTTTCTTT; CDR3aa: CASSENGLMNTEAFF
abundance: .; v_gene: TRBV6-2/TRBV6-3; d_gene: TRBD2; j_gene: TRBJ2-1; CDR3nt: TGTGCCAGCAGTTACCGGGAGGGGAATGAGCAGTTCTTC; CDR3aa: CASSYREGNEQFF
abundance: .; v_gene: TRBV29-1; d_gene: TRBD1; j_gene: TRBJ1-6; CDR3nt: TGCAGCGCATCACAGGGGGCGGGCATCAATTCACCCCTCCACTTT; CDR3aa: CSASQGAGINSPLHF
abundance: .; v_gene: TRBV7-2; d_gene: TRBD1; j_gene: TRBJ2-7; CDR3nt: TGTGCCAGCAGCCCCAATCCAGGGGGCTCCTACGAGCAGTACTTC; CDR3aa: CASSPNPGGSYEQYF
abundance: once; v_gene: TRBV5-4; d_gene: TRBD1; j_gene: TRBJ2-1; CDR3nt: TGTGCCAGCAGCTCTTACCAGGGGGCGCTTTTAGGGAGTTCCTACAATGAGCAGTTCTTC; CDR3aa: CASSSYQGALLGSSYNEQFF
abundance: .; v_gene: TRBV10-3; d_gene: .; j_gene: TRBJ1-1; CDR3nt: TGTGCCATCAGTGACCCGACAGCCCCTGAAGCTTTCTTT; CDR3aa: CAISDPTAPEAFF
abundance: .; v_gene: TRBV14; d_gene: TRBD1; j_gene: TRBJ2-7; CDR3nt: TGTGCCAGCAGCCTTGGGACAGGGGGCTGGTACGAGCAGTACTTC; CDR3aa: CASSLGTGGWYEQYF
abundance: .; v_gene: TRBV6-1; d_gene: .; j_gene: TRBJ1-6; CDR3nt: TGTGCCAGCAGTGAAGTAGGGGCAGCTAGGGGTTCACCCCTCCACTTT; CDR3aa: CASSEVGAARGSPLHF
abundance: once; v_gene: TRBV19; d_gene: TRBD1; j_gene: TRBJ1-4; CDR3nt: TGTGCCAGTACCCCCTCGGTAGGGGGCAATAATGAAAAACTGTTTTTT; CDR3aa: CASTPSVGGNNEKLFF
abundance: .; v_gene: TRBV28; d_gene: TRBD1; j_gene: TRBJ2-4; CDR3nt: TGTGCCAGCAGTTTATCAAGGACAGGGGGCAGAAACATTCAGTACTTC; CDR3aa: CASSLSRTGGRNIQYF
abundance: .; v_gene: TRBV7-2; d_gene: .; j_gene: TRBJ2-7; CDR3nt: TGTGCCAGCAGCTCGGGGATGGACTACGAGCAGTACTTC; CDR3aa: CASSSGMDYEQYF
abundance: few; v_gene: TRBV18; d_gene: TRBD2; j_gene: TRBJ2-5; CDR3nt: TGTGCCAGCTCACCGGCGGGGGGTGAGACCCAGTACTTC; CDR3aa: CASSPAGGETQYF
abundance: .; v_gene: TRBV5-5; d_gene: .; j_gene: TRBJ1-5; CDR3nt: TGTGCCAGCAGCTTGGAGCCAACCCCTAATCAGCCCCAGCATTTT; CDR3aa: CASSLEPTPNQPQHF
abundance: .; v_gene: TRBV28; d_gene: TRBD1; j_gene: TRBJ1-4; CDR3nt: TGTGCCACCGCCAGATGGTCGGGACAGGGGAATGAAAAACTGTTTTTT; CDR3aa: CATARWSGQGNEKLFF
abundance: .; v_gene: TRBV13; d_gene: TRBD1; j_gene: TRBJ1-2; CDR3nt: TGTGCCAGCAGCTTAGTCGGACAGGGTAATGGCTACACCTTC; CDR3aa: CASSLVGQGNGYTF
abundance: .; v_gene: TRBV5-4; d_gene: TRBD2; j_gene: TRBJ2-1; CDR3nt: TGTGCCAGCAGCCGACTAGCGGGCTCCTACAATGAGCAGTTCTTC; CDR3aa: CASSRLAGSYNEQFF
abundance: once; v_gene: TRBV7-2; d_gene: .; j_gene: TRBJ1-2; CDR3nt: TGTGCCAGCAGCGCAACTCGGGGGGCGAACTATGGCTACACCTTC; CDR3aa: CASSATRGANYGYTF
abundance: .; v_gene: TRBV28; d_gene: TRBD1; j_gene: TRBJ2-7; CDR3nt: TGTGCCAGCAGTCCGGGACAGGAGTACCACGAGCAGTACTTC; CDR3aa: CASSPGQEYHEQYF
abundance: few; v_gene: TRBV28; d_gene: TRBD1; j_gene: TRBJ1-2; CDR3nt: TGTGCCAGCATCGACGGGACAGGGGGACGAGGCTACACCTTC; CDR3aa: CASIDGTGGRGYTF
abundance: .; v_gene: TRBV20-1; d_gene: TRBD1; j_gene: TRBJ2-7; CDR3nt: TGCAGTGCTAGTTCTCACAGGGGGAATTACGAGCAGTACTTC; CDR3aa: CSASSHRGNYEQYF
abundance: .; v_gene: TRBV6-4; d_gene: TRBD2; j_gene: TRBJ2-1; CDR3nt: TGTGCCAGCAGTGAGGGACTAGCATACCCTCAAAGCTCCTACAATGAGCAGTTCTTC; CDR3aa: CASSEGLAYPQSSYNEQFF
abundance: once; v_gene: TRBV9; d_gene: TRBD2; j_gene: TRBJ2-3; CDR3nt: TGTGCCAGCAGCGTCAGCGGGGCGGGGGGCACAGATACGCAGTATTTT; CDR3aa: CASSVSGAGGTDTQYF
abundance: .; v_gene: TRBV4-1; d_gene: .; j_gene: TRBJ2-3; CDR3nt: TGCGCCAGCAGCCAAGACGTGTCGACAGCCACAGATACGCAGTATTTT; CDR3aa: CASSQDVSTATDTQYF
abundance: .; v_gene: TRBV3-1/TRBV3-2; d_gene: .; j_gene: TRBJ1-2; CDR3nt: TGTGCCAGCAGCCAAGGGACACCCTATGGCTACACCTTC; CDR3aa: CASSQGTPYGYTF
abundance: few; v_gene: TRBV5-1; d_gene: .; j_gene: TRBJ2-5; CDR3nt: TGCGCCAGCAGCTTGCTTATCGGGGGAAGGGAGACCCAGTACTTC; CDR3aa: CASSLLIGGRETQYF
abundance: .; v_gene: TRBV30; d_gene: .; j_gene: TRBJ2-2; CDR3nt: TGTGCCTGGAGTGTACTAGGTGCGAACACCGGGGAGCTGTTTTTT; CDR3aa: CAWSVLGANTGELFF